This entry is about one T cell receptor (beta chain). V gave up 8 bases and J gave up 8 bases; unmatched junction bases: 10. The CDR3 is 13 amino acids. Germline V gives CDR1 SGHNT, CDR2 YYREEE (reference sequence). This sample stems from a study of cytomegalovirus exposure and HLA in healthy donors. Repertoires were generated with immunoSEQ multiplex PCR, while TCRdb's copy carries only in-frame clones and drops some. Of 100,000 to 150,000 clones in the sample, about 93% were seen once. The sequenced sample consisted of PBMCs. This sequence was found in a woman aged 18-29 years in good health and CMV-seronegative. This chain uses TRBV5-4 with TRBJ1-2; 9 bases are shared with TRBD1. DNA for the CDR3: TGTGCCAGTCAACCACAGGGGGCTGGGGGCTACACCTTC. As protein: CASQPQGAGGYTF.